Listed here are 24 T cell receptor beta chains from one sample, sequenced in a study of T-cell memory formation after mild COVID-19. TCRdb independently ran MiXCR on the 5' RACE reads; one entry per CDR3 protein. The sample includes some 280,000 distinct CDR3 sequences, about 16% of them seen just once. Sequenced: PBMCs or a T cell subset sorted from them (not recorded which). These receptors were collected from a man between 18 and 29 years old who had mild COVID-19 (a few samples of this study predate the infection). Cell type and time point are not known.

This clonotype was detected only a few times. The chain employs TRBV6-5 and TRBJ1-1, with D uncertain. Germline CDR1 MNHEY, CDR2 SVGAGI. V was shortened by 3 bases and J by 2 bases, with 10 bases between the two germline ends. The CDR3 is made up of 14 amino acids. Here the CDR3 reads CASSYEGINTEAFF. CDR3 DNA sequence: TGTGCCAGCAGTTATGAGGGAATCAACACTGAAGCTTTCTTT.

The rearrangement links TRBV7-6 to TRBJ1-5, with D perhaps TRBD1 (5 bases). Between the trimmed V and J ends, which lost 1 base and 6 bases, there was a span of 10 bases. Germline V gene sequence: CDR1 SGHVS, CDR2 FNYEAQ. The CDR3 runs 14 residues. CDR3 sequence reads: CASSLGWGGQPQHF. The CDR3 nucleotides read TGTGCCAGCAGCTTAGGTTGGGGCGGTCAGCCCCAGCATTTT.

The chain employs TRBV5-1 and TRBJ1-5, with D possibly matching TRBD1 (5 bases). CDR1 is SGHRS and CDR2 is YFSETQ in the germline V gene. The CDR3 totals 15 residues. Trimming removed 0 bases at V and 7 bases at J, with 14 bases between. CDR3 protein: CASSLGSGLGQPQHF. The CDR3 nucleotides read TGCGCCAGCAGCTTGGGGTCGGGACTCGGGCAGCCCCAGCATTTT.

The chain combines TRBV4-1 with TRBJ2-2; D may match TRBD1 or TRBD2 (5 bases each). V was pared by 4 bases and J by 5 bases, with 17 bases between. Looked up from germline, CDR1 is MGHRA and CDR2 is YSYEKL. This CDR3 is built from 16 residues. The CDR3 sequence: CASSRTPGPRTGELFF. CDR3 coding DNA: TGCGCCAGCAGCCGAACACCGGGACCTCGAACCGGGGAGCTGTTTTTT.

This clonotype was seen more than once but under ten times. This chain uses TRBV3-1 with TRBJ1-4; unclear D gene. Germline CDR1 and CDR2: LGHDT and YNNKEL (reference sequence). This CDR3 region has 13 residues. Trimming left V 4 bases short and J 8 bases short, with 11 bases between. As DNA, the CDR3 is TGTGCCAGCAGCCTTGGGTTCGGGGAAAAACTGTTTTTT. It is translated as CASSLGFGEKLFF.

This clonotype was found a few times. The CDR3 region has the DNA TGTGCCAGCAGCTTCACTAGCGGGGCCCTCAACAATGAGCAGTTCTTC. Amino acids: CASSFTSGALNNEQFF. This chain links TRBV7-9 with TRBJ2-1, with TRBD2 identical over 10 bases. The V gene end was trimmed by 3 bases and the J gene end by 5 bases; junction bases not matched to a gene: 7. This CDR3 has 16 amino acids. Germline CDR1 SEHNR, CDR2 FQNEAQ (reference sequence).

This clonotype has a count of ten or more. The chain recombines TRBV27 with TRBJ1-2; TRBD1 agrees at 9 bases. The ends lost 6 bases at V and 1 base at J; junction bases unmatched: 6. The CDR3 has 15 residues. Germline CDR1 and CDR2: MNHEY and SMNVEV (reference sequence). The CDR3 DNA follows: TGTGCCAGCAGCCCCGGGACAGGGATTAACTATGGCTACACCTTC. Translation: CASSPGTGINYGYTF.

This clonotype was counted a few times. This chain links TRBV6-6 with TRBJ1-1; weak D call: TRBD1 (6 bases). Deletions cut 6 bases from V and 1 base from J, with 12 bases between. Germline V gene sequence: CDR1 MNHNY, CDR2 SVGAGI (reference sequence). The length of the CDR3 is 14 residues. CDR3 amino acids: CASSPGHPNTEAFF. DNA for the CDR3: TGTGCCAGCAGCCCGGGACATCCGAACACTGAAGCTTTCTTT.

This clonotype occurred a few times. The DNA for the CDR3 is TGCGCCAGCAGCCAAGAAGGAAGCGGGGGGCCGAACGAGCAGTACTTC. Its translation: CASSQEGSGGPNEQYF. The chain links TRBV4-1 to TRBJ2-7, with 9 bases identical to TRBD2. This CDR3 spans 16 amino acids. V lost 0 bases, J lost 5 bases, and 8 bases stayed unmatched. Germline values: CDR1 MGHRA, CDR2 YSYEKL.

The chain carries TRBV7-2 and TRBJ2-7; a weak D match, TRBD1 (6 bases). V lost 1 base to trimming and J lost 2 bases, with 6 bases between them. Per the germline V gene, CDR1 is SGHTA and CDR2 is FQGNSA. CDR3 length: 13 amino acids. Written as DNA, the CDR3 is TGTGCCAGCAGCTTAGAGGGGGCCTACGAGCAGTACGTC. Its translation: CASSLEGAYEQYV.

Ten or more counts support this clonotype. DNA for the CDR3: TGTGCCAGCAGCCGTGCAGGGAACACCGGGGAGCTGTTTTTT. Its protein is CASSRAGNTGELFF. The V call is TRBV7-9, the J call TRBJ2-2; the D is unclear. The germline V and J ends were trimmed by 5 bases and 1 base, with 8 bases remaining between them. The CDR3 is made up of 14 amino acids. Germline CDR1 and CDR2: SEHNR and FQNEAQ (reference sequence).

V is TRBV6-6 and J is TRBJ1-5; the D is unclear. V was clipped by 6 bases and J by 1 base, with 13 bases between them. CDR1 MNHNY and CDR2 SVGAGI come from the germline V gene (reference sequence). The CDR3 runs 15 residues. The CDR3 bases are TGTGCCAGCAGACTAGTCGGATTGAGCAATCAGCCCCAGCATTTT. This encodes CASRLVGLSNQPQHF.

The chain carries TRBV19 and TRBJ2-1; perhaps TRBD1 as D (6 bases). Germline values: CDR1 LNHDA, CDR2 SQIVND (reference sequence). The CDR3 sequence is 14 residues long. Trimming removed 5 bases at V and 1 base at J, with 9 bases between. CDR3 loop: CASSGQGSYNEQFF. CDR3 sequence (DNA): TGTGCCAGTAGTGGCCAGGGGTCCTACAATGAGCAGTTCTTC.

The V and J genes are TRBV5-4 and TRBJ1-2; 7 bases are a match to TRBD1. The CDR3 length is 13 residues. Looked up from germline, CDR1 is SGHNT and CDR2 is YYREEE (reference sequence). Trimming took 2 bases from V and 3 from J; bases not matched to a gene: 1. CDR3 in amino acids: CASSFDRDYGYTF. The DNA of the CDR3 is TGTGCCAGCAGCTTTGACAGGGACTATGGCTACACCTTC.

The chain is built from TRBV15 and TRBJ2-5, with D uncertain. V gave up 3 bases and J gave up 5 bases, with 10 bases separating them. Germline values: CDR1 LNHNV, CDR2 YYDKDF (reference sequence). The CDR3 is 13 residues long. The CDR3 nucleotides read TGTGCCACCAGCAGGTACATTCACGAGACCCAGTACTTC. It specifies CATSRYIHETQYF.

This clonotype turned up a few times. The gene calls are TRBV28 and TRBJ2-7, with 7 bases fitting TRBD1. The CDR3 runs to 13 residues. The J segment lost 6 bases and the V segment lost 2 bases, leaving 4 bases of the junction unmatched. Germline V lookup: CDR1 MDHEN, CDR2 SYDVKM. The CDR3 loop reads CASSLGTDREQYF. CDR3 coding DNA: TGTGCCAGCAGTTTAGGGACAGATCGCGAGCAGTACTTC.

CDR3 region: CASSLGRGHRYGYTF. CDR3 sequence (DNA): TGTGCCAGCAGTTTAGGGCGGGGGCATCGGTATGGCTACACCTTC. The V call is TRBV27, the J call TRBJ1-2; a possible D gene is TRBD1 (6 bases). From germline, CDR1 is MNHEY and CDR2 SMNVEV (reference sequence). Trimming removed 2 bases at V and 5 bases at J, with 15 bases between. This CDR3 comprises 15 residues.

A few counts support this clonotype. The CDR3 nucleotides are TGTGCCACCCTGTCAGGGGCAGGTGAGCAGTTCTTC. As protein: CATLSGAGEQFF. The chain links TRBV24-1 to TRBJ2-1; possible D gene TRBD1, 6 bases. V dropped 9 bases and J dropped 9 bases, with 14 bases sitting between them. Germline V gene sequence: CDR1 KGHDR, CDR2 SFDVKD. The CDR3 has 12 residues.

As DNA, the CDR3 is TGTGCCAGCAGCTTAGTGGTCGGGGGGTTGAGCACTGAAGCTTTCTTT. Protein: CASSLVVGGLSTEAFF. The V call is TRBV7-6, the J call TRBJ1-1; D is perhaps TRBD1 (5 bases). The CDR3 totals 16 residues. The germline gives CDR1 SGHVS, CDR2 FNYEAQ. The V and J ends lost 1 base and 4 bases respectively, with 16 bases between them.

The genes are TRBV20-1 and TRBJ1-4; 7 bases match TRBD1. CDR3 length: 15 residues. Germline V lookup: CDR1 DFQATT, CDR2 SNEGSKA (reference sequence). The ends lost 3 bases at V and 2 bases at J; junction bases unmatched: 6. CDR3 protein: CSARDRRATNEKLFF. The CDR3 DNA reads TGCAGTGCTAGGGACAGGAGGGCGACTAATGAAAAACTGTTTTTT.

Written as DNA, the CDR3 is TGTGCCAGCAGCTCACAATTAGACAGATTAGGCAATGAGCAGTTCTTC. Its translation: CASSSQLDRLGNEQFF. V usage is TRBV9 and J usage is TRBJ2-1; perhaps TRBD1 as D (5 bases). The CDR3 is 16 amino acids. Germline-derived CDR1 and CDR2 are SGDLS and YYNGEE. V gave up 4 bases and J gave up 6 bases, with 20 bases separating them. The full variable domain, rest sourced from reference TRBV9 and TRBJ2-1, is DSGVTQTPKHLITATGQRVTLRCSPRSGDLSVYWYQQSLDQGLQFLIQYYNGEERAKGNILERFSAQQFPDLHSELNLSSLELGDSALYFCASSSQLDRLGNEQFFGPGTRLTVL.

This clonotype occurred a few times. V usage is TRBV6-2 or TRBV6-3 and J usage is TRBJ2-1; 7 nucleotides agree with TRBD2. Trimming removed 0 bases from V and 4 bases from J; junction bases left unmatched: 9. Germline CDR1 is MNHEY and CDR2 is SVGEGT. The CDR3 has 17 residues. This chain's CDR3 is CASSYSRSSGTYNEQFF. In DNA form, the CDR3 reads TGTGCCAGCAGTTACTCGAGGTCCAGCGGGACGTACAATGAGCAGTTCTTC.

V and J are TRBV4-2 and TRBJ2-3; possible D gene TRBD1, 5 bases. The germline V and J ends were trimmed by 0 bases and 8 bases, with 12 bases remaining between them. This CDR3 has 14 residues. Germline loops: CDR1 LGHNA, CDR2 YNFKEQ. The CDR3: CASSQDKEQATQYF. The CDR3 DNA reads TGTGCCAGCAGCCAAGATAAAGAACAGGCTACGCAGTATTTT.

This clonotype turned up a few times. V is TRBV12-3 or TRBV12-4 and J is TRBJ2-7; 8 bases line up with TRBD2. CDR3 length: 16 residues. J gave up 4 bases and V 2 bases, and 10 bases lay outside the gene matches. The CDR3 region has the DNA TGTGCCAGCAGTTTAAGTTCGGGGGGGGCCTGGTACGAGCAGTACTTC. Translated, it gives CASSLSSGGAWYEQYF.